This T cell receptor beta chain emerged from a study of T cells after yellow fever vaccination. This clonotype was picked up a small number of times. Its antigen is not identified. TCR cDNA, made by 5'RACE template switching, carried an added universal primer site and UMIs. TCRdb re-called the 5' RACE reads with MiXCR, one entry per CDR3 protein. The table records around 350,000 distinct CDR3 sequences, approximately 5.7% of them present only once. Germline lookup yields CDR1 SEHNR and CDR2 FQNEAQ (reference sequence). The CDR3 extends over 12 amino acids. V lost 1 base and J 8 bases, leaving 8 bases between the germline ends. Broader study findings: Clonotype sharing between CD4 and CD8 compartments was small.

The sample was PBMCs, taken 5 days after the yellow fever booster vaccination. The clonotype was recovered from a man in his thirties or forties who received the YFV17D yellow fever vaccine. J is TRBJ1-2 and V is TRBV7-9; D unresolved. CDR3 in DNA: TGTGCCAGCAGCTTAGTCCTCGGGGGCTACACCTTC. Residues: CASSLVLGGYTF.